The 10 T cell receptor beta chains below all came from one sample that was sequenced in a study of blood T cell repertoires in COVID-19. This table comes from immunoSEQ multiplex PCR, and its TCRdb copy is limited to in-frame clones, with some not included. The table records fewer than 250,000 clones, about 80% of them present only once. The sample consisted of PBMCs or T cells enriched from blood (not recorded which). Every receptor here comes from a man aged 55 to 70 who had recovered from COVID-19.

CDR3 protein: CASSYREHEKLFF. CDR3 DNA sequence: TGTGCCAGCAGTTACCGGGAGCATGAAAAACTGTTTTTT. The chain recombines TRBV6-6 with TRBJ1-4; D gene ambiguous. The V end lost 2 bases, the J end lost 6 bases, and 7 bases lay between the germline ends. Germline V gives CDR1 MNHNY, CDR2 SVGAGI (reference sequence). The CDR3 sequence is 13 residues long.

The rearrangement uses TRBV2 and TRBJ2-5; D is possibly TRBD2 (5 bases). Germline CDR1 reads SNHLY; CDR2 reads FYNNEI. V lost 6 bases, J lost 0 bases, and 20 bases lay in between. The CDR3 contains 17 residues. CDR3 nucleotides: TGTGCCAGCAGGAGGGCCCGCCCGGATCTCTACCAAGAGACCCAGTACTTC. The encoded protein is CASRRARPDLYQETQYF.

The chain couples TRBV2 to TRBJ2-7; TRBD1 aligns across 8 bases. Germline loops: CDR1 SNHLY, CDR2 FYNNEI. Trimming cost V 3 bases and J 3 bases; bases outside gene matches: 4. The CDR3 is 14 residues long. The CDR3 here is CASSDRTGSYEQYF. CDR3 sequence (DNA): TGTGCCAGCAGTGACAGGACAGGGAGCTACGAGCAGTACTTC. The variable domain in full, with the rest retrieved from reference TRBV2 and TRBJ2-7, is EPEVTQTPSHQVTQMGQEVILRCVPISNHLYFYWYRQILGQKVEFLVSFYNNEISEKSEIFDDQFSVERPDGSNFTLKIRSTKLEDSAMYFCASSDRTGSYEQYFGPGTRLTVT.

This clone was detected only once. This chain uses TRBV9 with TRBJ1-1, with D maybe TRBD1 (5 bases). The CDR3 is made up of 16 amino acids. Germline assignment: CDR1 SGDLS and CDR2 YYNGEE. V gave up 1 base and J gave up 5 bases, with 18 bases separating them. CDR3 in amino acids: CASSVMDRGRSTEAFF. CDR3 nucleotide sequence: TGTGCCAGCAGCGTAATGGATCGGGGGAGGAGTACTGAAGCTTTCTTT.

CDR3 amino acids: CASSLGESSYNSPLHF. The DNA of the CDR3 is TGTGCCAGCAGCTTGGGGGAGAGCTCCTATAATTCACCCCTCCACTTT. This chain uses TRBV5-4 with TRBJ1-6; D is uncertain. Per the germline V gene, CDR1 is SGHNT and CDR2 is YYREEE (reference sequence). The CDR3 length is 16 residues. The V end lost 0 bases, the J end lost 0 bases, and 7 bases lay between the germline ends.

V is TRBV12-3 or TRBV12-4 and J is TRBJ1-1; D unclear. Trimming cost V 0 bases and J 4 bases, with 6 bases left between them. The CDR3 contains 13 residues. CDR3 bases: TGTGCCAGCAGTTTAGCGGGCTTCACTGAAGCTTTCTTT. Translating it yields CASSLAGFTEAFF.

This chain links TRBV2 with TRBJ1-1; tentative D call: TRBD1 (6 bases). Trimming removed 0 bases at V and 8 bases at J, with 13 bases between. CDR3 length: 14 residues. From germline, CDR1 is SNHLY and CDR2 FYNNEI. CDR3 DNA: TGTGCCAGCAGTGAAGCCACACACACAGGGGAAGCTTTCTTT. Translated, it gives CASSEATHTGEAFF.

Written as DNA, the CDR3 is TGTGCCAGCAGTTACTTCGGGAGGGCTGGCTATGGCTACACCTTC. As protein: CASSYFGRAGYGYTF. This chain links TRBV6-5 with TRBJ1-2; no definite D call. CDR1 and CDR2 (germline): MNHEY, SVGAGI. V was trimmed by 1 base and J by 4 bases, leaving 13 bases between them. CDR3 length: 15 amino acids.

CDR3 nucleotide sequence: TGCGCCAGCAGCCAGACAGGGGTGGACACTGAAGCTTTCTTT. This encodes CASSQTGVDTEAFF. V usage is TRBV5-1 and J usage is TRBJ1-1; 8 nucleotides agree with TRBD1. V lost 4 bases and J lost 3; bases outside the gene matches: 5. CDR1 and CDR2 (germline): SGHRS, YFSETQ. This CDR3 region has 14 residues.

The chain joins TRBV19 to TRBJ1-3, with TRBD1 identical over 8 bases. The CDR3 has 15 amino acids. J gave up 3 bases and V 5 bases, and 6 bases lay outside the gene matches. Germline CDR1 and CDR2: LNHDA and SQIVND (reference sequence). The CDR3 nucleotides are TGTGCCAGTAGTTCAGGGGGCGCCTATGGAAACACCATATATTTT. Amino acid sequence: CASSSGGAYGNTIYF. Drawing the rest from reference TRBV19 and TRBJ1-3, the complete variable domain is DGGITQSPKYLFRKEGQNVTLSCEQNLNHDAMYWYRQDPGQGLRLIYYSQIVNDFQKGDIAEGYSVSREKKESFPLTVTSAQKNPTAFYLCASSSGGAYGNTIYFGEGSWLTVV.